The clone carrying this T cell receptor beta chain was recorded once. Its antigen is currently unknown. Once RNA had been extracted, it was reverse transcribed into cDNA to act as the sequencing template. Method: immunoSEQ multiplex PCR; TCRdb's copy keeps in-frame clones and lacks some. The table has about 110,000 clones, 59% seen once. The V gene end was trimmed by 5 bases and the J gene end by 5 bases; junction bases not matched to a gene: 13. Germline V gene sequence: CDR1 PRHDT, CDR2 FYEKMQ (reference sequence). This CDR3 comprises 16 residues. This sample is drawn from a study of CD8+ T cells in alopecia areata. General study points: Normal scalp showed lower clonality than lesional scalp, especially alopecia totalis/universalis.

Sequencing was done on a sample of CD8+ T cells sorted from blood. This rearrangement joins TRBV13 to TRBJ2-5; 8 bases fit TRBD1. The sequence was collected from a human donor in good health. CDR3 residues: CASSTRLTGERETQYF. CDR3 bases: TGTGCCAGCAGCACCCGTCTGACAGGGGAACGGGAGACCCAGTACTTC.